Listed below are T cell receptor beta chains from one sample, sequenced in a study of T cell repertoires in aging, cancer and after chemotherapy. TCRdb recomputed calls from the multiplex PCR reads with MiXCR, one row per CDR3 protein. The sample shows roughly 4,200 distinct CDR3 sequences, about a quarter of them seen only once. The sample comprised blood. All receptors derive from a human donor with a blood cancer. Each CDR3 is given with its conserved first and last residue. A D gene is named only where the DNA matches it firmly. Clone size is shown for a subset of rows, as once, few, many or a class of expanded clone.

clone_size d_call j_call v_call cdr3_aa cdr3_nt
medium-sized TRBD2 TRBJ2-7 TRBV6-5 CASKTLAAGSEQYF TGTGCCAGCAAGACACTAGCGGCCGGTAGCGAGCAGTACTTC
medium-sized NA TRBJ2-3 TRBV27 CASSQRDGRTQYF TGTGCCAGCAGCCAACGGGACGGGCGGACGCAGTATTTT
few TRBD1 TRBJ1-2 TRBV20-1 CSARDLGQDGYTF TGCAGTGCTAGAGATCTTGGACAGGATGGCTACACCTTC
NA NA TRBJ1-5 TRBV24-1 CATSARMNNQPQHF TGTGCCACCAGTGCCCGGATGAACAATCAGCCCCAGCATTTT
NA NA TRBJ1-5 TRBV15 CATAQGSNQPQHF TGTGCCACCGCACAGGGTAGCAATCAGCCCCAGCATTTT
medium-sized NA TRBJ2-5 TRBV18 CASSPLVSETQYF TGTGCCAGCTCACCACTAGTCTCAGAGACCCAGTACTTC
few TRBD1 TRBJ1-6 TRBV20-1 CSARGGQGRLSYNSPLHF TGCAGTGCTAGGGGGGGACAGGGGCGTCTCTCCTATAATTCACCCCTCCACTTT
few TRBD2 TRBJ2-5 TRBV6-2/TRBV6-3 CASGRPSGRAETQYF TGTGCCAGCGGTCGACCCAGCGGGAGGGCCGAGACCCAGTACTTC
NA NA TRBJ2-2 TRBV20-1 CSASRPGTGELFF TGCAGTGCTAGCCGCCCAGGGACCGGGGAGCTGTTTTTT
large NA TRBJ2-2 TRBV6-1 CASSEGEGLTPGGFGELFF TGTGCCAGCAGTGAAGGGGAAGGGCTGACCCCGGGTGGTTTCGGGGAGCTGTTTTTT
NA NA TRBJ2-5 TRBV11-2 CASSPLGMTGETQYF TGTGCCAGCAGCCCTCTGGGAATGACGGGAGAGACCCAGTACTTC
NA TRBD2 TRBJ2-2 TRBV6-6 CASSVPGLAGGPGELFF TGTGCCAGCAGTGTCCCGGGACTAGCGGGAGGGCCCGGGGAGCTGTTTTTT
NA NA TRBJ2-1 TRBV18 CASSGAVSYNEQFF TGTGCCAGCTCAGGGGCGGTATCCTACAATGAGCAGTTCTTC
few TRBD2 TRBJ2-7 TRBV6-1 CASSPLAGPLSYEQYF TGTGCCAGCAGTCCCCTAGCGGGACCACTTTCCTACGAGCAGTACTTC
few NA TRBJ2-7 TRBV13 CASSRGQLNYEQYF TGTGCCAGCAGCCGCGGCCAATTGAACTACGAGCAGTACTTC
NA NA TRBJ1-5 TRBV2 CASSELNQPQHF TGTGCCAGCAGTGAGTTAAATCAGCCCCAGCATTTT
once NA TRBJ2-1 TRBV20-1 CSARRGSSYNEQFF TGCAGTGCTAGGAGGGGCAGCTCCTACAATGAGCAGTTCTTC
NA TRBD1 TRBJ2-5 TRBV20-1 CSARDGTEQETQYF TGCAGTGCTAGAGATGGGACAGAGCAAGAGACCCAGTACTTC
medium-sized TRBD2 TRBJ2-5 TRBV5-5 CASRLIAGAGETQYF TGTGCCAGCAGACTAATAGCGGGCGCTGGAGAGACCCAGTACTTC
NA TRBD1 TRBJ1-2 TRBV11-2 CASTPGTGNYGYTF TGTGCCAGCACCCCCGGGACAGGGAACTATGGCTACACCTTC
medium-sized TRBD1 TRBJ1-2 TRBV13 CATSLGQGISYTF TGTGCCACCAGCCTGGGACAGGGAATAAGCTACACCTTC
NA NA TRBJ2-3 TRBV19 CASRLTGSTPTDTQYF TGTGCCAGTCGACTCACCGGATCTACACCCACAGATACGCAGTATTTT
NA NA TRBJ2-2 TRBV24-1 CATSDLLGDGELFF TGTGCCACCAGTGATTTGCTGGGGGACGGGGAGCTGTTTTTT
medium-sized NA TRBJ2-2 TRBV19 CASSRGDRDTGELFF TGTGCCAGTAGTCGGGGGGACAGAGACACCGGGGAGCTGTTTTTT
few NA TRBJ1-2 TRBV6-5 CASSYSRDPPYGYTF TGTGCCAGCAGTTACTCGCGGGACCCACCTTATGGCTACACCTTC
medium-sized NA TRBJ2-3 TRBV29-1 CSVVHPVSTDTQYF TGCAGCGTTGTTCATCCCGTTAGCACAGATACGCAGTATTTT
NA TRBD2 TRBJ2-3 TRBV20-1 CSARGFSGSGADTQYF TGCAGTGCTAGAGGTTTTAGCGGGAGCGGGGCAGATACGCAGTATTTT
NA NA TRBJ2-5 TRBV7-9 CASSLNIETQYF TGTGCCAGCAGCTTAAACATCGAGACCCAGTACTTC
few TRBD2 TRBJ2-3 TRBV28 CASSTPTSHTDTQYF TGTGCCAGCAGTACCCCGACTAGCCACACAGATACGCAGTATTTT
once TRBD1 TRBJ2-3 TRBV29-1 CSARQGEQYF TGCAGCGCCAGACAGGGAGAGCAGTATTTT
medium-sized NA TRBJ1-5 TRBV6-6 CASEAGRTHSNQPQHF TGTGCCAGCGAAGCCGGGCGGACCCATAGCAATCAGCCCCAGCATTTT
NA NA TRBJ2-1 TRBV5-1 CASSAVDRTIEQFF TGCGCCAGCAGCGCTGTCGACCGCACCATTGAGCAGTTCTTC
NA TRBD2 TRBJ2-1 TRBV20-1 CSARRLAGANEQFF TGCAGTGCTAGACGACTAGCGGGAGCCAATGAGCAGTTCTTC